This TCR beta chain was documented in a study of PD-1 blockade in classical Hodgkin lymphoma (dated by TCRdb to the early 2020s). About the investigation overall: Nivolumab dosing was 3 mg/kg intravenously every 2 weeks, continuing until either disease progression or unacceptable toxicity. The study used TCR beta sequencing and CyTOF to define a peripheral blood immune signature of response to PD-1 blockade in classical Hodgkin lymphoma. Summary of the overall study and its limitations: A significant rise by C4D1 was seen in CD4+ but not CD8+ TCR diversity (p=0.0027 vs p=0.16), with the rise being most apparent in complete responders (p=0.02). The study was limited to a single clinical trial cohort, and causes of repertoire differences, possibly disease activity or prior therapy, remained undefined. Baseline diversity similar to that of newly diagnosed patients was observed in trial patients achieving complete response, whereas significantly lower diversity was observed in partial responders and progressors. Lower diversity was observed in patients in whom nivolumab was started less than 1 year after ASCT, and these patients were excluded from later analyses so that confounding by immune reconstitution would be avoided. Baseline TCR diversity was reported to be lower in newly diagnosed patients than in healthy donors and to be lower still in relapsed/refractory patients.

Taken from cysteine to phenylalanine, the CDR3 has 17 residues. The read is trimmed to its CDR3 DNA, 51 bases read in frame from base 1. V has 2 bases trimmed and J has 1 base trimmed; junction bases matching no gene number 4. Taken from the germline V gene, the CDR1 and CDR2 loops are SGHAT and FQNNGV. Sample time point, as interpreted from the label and publication: cycle 4 day 1 (C4D1), after more than 5 weeks of nivolumab. Every trial patient had relapsed following autologous stem cell transplantation, and prior brentuximab vedotin exposure was what differed among cohorts A, B and C. The trial cohort was composed of about 53 patients with relapsed/refractory classical Hodgkin lymphoma, for whom complete response, partial response or progressive disease was recorded as best overall response. In the multi-cohort phase II CheckMate 205 trial, trial patients received single-agent nivolumab. Best overall response was determined by an independent review committee according to the 2007 International Working Group response criteria. Trial PBMCs were collected immediately before nivolumab initiation (C1D1) and during therapy at cycle 2 day 1 and cycle 4 day 1. Peripheral blood was collected in 8 mL Vacutainer Cell Preparation Tubes, from which PBMCs were isolated by centrifugation and then cryopreserved.

Details on this clone: Its antigen target is currently unknown. No much larger clone is present one base from it, and per-base qualities are unavailable.

Genomic DNA was isolated using the Qiagen DNeasy kit from unsorted PBMCs as well as from negatively selected CD4+ and CD8+ fractions. TCR beta CDR3 regions were subjected to amplification by immunoSEQ multiplex PCR with primers that anneal to V and J segments. A synthetic immune receptor repertoire was used to minimize amplification bias, and any residual bias was removed computationally once sequencing was done. The authors' analysis ran thus. Repertoire diversity was quantified as the Shannon entropy index using custom Python scripts. Unsorted, CD4+ and CD8+ repertoires were examined separately, except in combined analyses, for which CD4+ and CD8+ sequences were merged in silico. Clonal expansion was defined as at least a 2-fold frequency increase after treatment relative to C1D1, with a pseudocount of 0.5 for undetected baseline clones. Singleton clones were defined as clones with 0 or 1 copy at C1D1, and non-singleton clones were defined as clones with 2 or more copies. Clones expanded in unsorted samples were assigned a CD4+, CD8+ or unknown annotation through matching of protein sequences in sorted samples from the same patient. Wilcoxon tests on paired samples were used to test diversity changes from C1D1 to C4D1. TCRdb holds this immuneACCESS table with in-frame rearrangements only. Some clones are missing; in checked studies, unresolved V genes explain under half, and the rest has no known cause. Clonal size and the V and J genes are those of that table, whereas D and trimming came from the DNA. Present in this sample are just under 65,000 clones, around 90% of which were seen just once. Clones ranked in the top ten supply around 10% of the sample.

The sequencing here drew on peripheral blood mononuclear cells (PBMCs), taken before the fourth cycle of nivolumab. This clonotype was obtained from a human donor with classical Hodgkin lymphoma. The rearrangement combines TRBV11-2 with TRBJ2-2, with 10 bases in between that match TRBD2. Read as DNA, the sequence is TGTGCCAGCAGCTTATTAGCGGGGGGCGTGAACACCGGGGAGCTGTTTTTT. It specifies CASSLLAGGVNTGELFF.